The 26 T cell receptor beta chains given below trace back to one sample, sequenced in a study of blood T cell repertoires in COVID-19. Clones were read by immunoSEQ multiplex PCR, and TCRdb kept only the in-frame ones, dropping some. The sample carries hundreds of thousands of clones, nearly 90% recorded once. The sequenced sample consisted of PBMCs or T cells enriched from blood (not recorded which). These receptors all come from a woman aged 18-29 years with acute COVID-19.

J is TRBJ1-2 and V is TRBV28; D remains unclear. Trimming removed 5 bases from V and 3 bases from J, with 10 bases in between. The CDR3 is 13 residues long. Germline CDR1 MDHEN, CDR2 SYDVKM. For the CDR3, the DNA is TGTGCCAGCAGTCCCGGGGTCTACTATGGCTACACCTTC. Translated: CASSPGVYYGYTF.

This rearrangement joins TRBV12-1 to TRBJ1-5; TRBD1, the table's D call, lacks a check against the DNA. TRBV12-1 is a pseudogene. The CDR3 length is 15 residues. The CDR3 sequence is CASTHDRPFNQPQHF. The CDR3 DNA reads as TGTGCCAGCACCCACGACAGACCCTTCAACCAGCCCCAGCATTTT.

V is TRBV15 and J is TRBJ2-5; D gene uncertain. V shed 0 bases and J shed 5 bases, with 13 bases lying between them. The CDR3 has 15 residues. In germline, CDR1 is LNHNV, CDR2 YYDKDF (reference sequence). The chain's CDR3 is CATSRELSPVETQYF. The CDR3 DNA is TGTGCCACCAGCAGAGAATTGAGCCCCGTCGAGACCCAGTACTTC.

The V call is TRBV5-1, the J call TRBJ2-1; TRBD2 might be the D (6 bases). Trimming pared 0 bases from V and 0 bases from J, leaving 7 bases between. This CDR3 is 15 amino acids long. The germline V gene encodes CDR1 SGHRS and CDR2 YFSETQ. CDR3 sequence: CASSLVADSYNEQFF. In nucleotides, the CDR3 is TGCGCCAGCAGCTTGGTAGCGGACTCCTACAATGAGCAGTTCTTC.

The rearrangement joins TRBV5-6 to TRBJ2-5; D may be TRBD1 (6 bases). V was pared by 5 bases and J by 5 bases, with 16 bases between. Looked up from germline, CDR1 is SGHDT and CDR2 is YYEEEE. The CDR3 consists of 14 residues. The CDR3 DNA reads TGTGCCAGCAGTTCCCAGGGGCCATTGGAGACCCAGTACTTC. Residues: CASSSQGPLETQYF.

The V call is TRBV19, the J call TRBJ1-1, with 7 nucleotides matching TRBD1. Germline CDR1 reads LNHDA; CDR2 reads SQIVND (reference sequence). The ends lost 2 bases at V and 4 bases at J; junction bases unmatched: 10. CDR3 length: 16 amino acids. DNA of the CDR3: TGTGCCAGTAGTATAAGAAGGGGGCTCTGGGGCACTGAAGCTTTCTTT. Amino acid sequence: CASSIRRGLWGTEAFF.

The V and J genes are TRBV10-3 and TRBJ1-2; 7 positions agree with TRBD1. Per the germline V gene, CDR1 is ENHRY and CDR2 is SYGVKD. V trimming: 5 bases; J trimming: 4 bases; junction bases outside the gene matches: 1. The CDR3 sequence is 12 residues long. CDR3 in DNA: TGTGCCATCAGTCGGGACAGCTATGGCTACACCTTC. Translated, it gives CAISRDSYGYTF.

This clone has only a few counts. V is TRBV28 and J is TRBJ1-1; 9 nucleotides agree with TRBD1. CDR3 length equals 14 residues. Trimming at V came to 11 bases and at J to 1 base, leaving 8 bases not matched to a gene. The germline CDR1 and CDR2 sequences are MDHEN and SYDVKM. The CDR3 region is CAGKTGGSNTEAFF. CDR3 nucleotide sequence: TGTGCCGGAAAGACAGGGGGATCGAACACTGAAGCTTTCTTT.

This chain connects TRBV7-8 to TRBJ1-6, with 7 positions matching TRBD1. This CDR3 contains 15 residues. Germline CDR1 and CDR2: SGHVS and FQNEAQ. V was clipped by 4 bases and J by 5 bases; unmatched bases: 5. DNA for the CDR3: TGTGCCAGCAGCTGGCCGGGACAGAATAATTCACCCCTCCACTTT. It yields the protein CASSWPGQNNSPLHF.

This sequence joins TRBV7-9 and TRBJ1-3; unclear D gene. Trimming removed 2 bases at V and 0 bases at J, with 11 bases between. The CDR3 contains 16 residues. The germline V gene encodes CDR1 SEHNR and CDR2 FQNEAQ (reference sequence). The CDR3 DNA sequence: TGTGCCAGCAGCTTATCATCGGAGAACTCTGGAAACACCATATATTTT. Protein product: CASSLSSENSGNTIYF.

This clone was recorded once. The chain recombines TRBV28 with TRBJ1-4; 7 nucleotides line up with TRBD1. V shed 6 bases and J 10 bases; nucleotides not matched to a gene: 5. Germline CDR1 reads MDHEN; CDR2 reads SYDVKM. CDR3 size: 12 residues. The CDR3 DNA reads TGTGCCAGCAGACAGGGGAAAGGAAAACTGTTTTTT. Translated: CASRQGKGKLFF.

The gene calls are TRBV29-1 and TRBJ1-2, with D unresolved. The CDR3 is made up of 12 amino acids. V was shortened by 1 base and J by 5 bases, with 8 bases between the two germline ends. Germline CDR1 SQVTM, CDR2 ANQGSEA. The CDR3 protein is CSVEVPGYGYTF. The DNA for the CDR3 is TGCAGCGTTGAAGTCCCCGGGTATGGCTACACCTTC.

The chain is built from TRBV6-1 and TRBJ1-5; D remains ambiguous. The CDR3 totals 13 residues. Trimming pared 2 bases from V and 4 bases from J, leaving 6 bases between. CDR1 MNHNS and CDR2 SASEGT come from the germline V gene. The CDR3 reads CASSEQFNQPQHF. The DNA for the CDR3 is TGTGCCAGCAGTGAACAGTTTAATCAGCCCCAGCATTTT.

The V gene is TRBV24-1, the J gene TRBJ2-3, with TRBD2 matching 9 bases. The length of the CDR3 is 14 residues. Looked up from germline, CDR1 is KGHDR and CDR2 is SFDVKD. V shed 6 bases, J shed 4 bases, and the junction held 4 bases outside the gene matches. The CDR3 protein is CATSHSGSADTQYF. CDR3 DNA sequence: TGTGCCACCAGTCATAGCGGGAGTGCAGATACGCAGTATTTT.

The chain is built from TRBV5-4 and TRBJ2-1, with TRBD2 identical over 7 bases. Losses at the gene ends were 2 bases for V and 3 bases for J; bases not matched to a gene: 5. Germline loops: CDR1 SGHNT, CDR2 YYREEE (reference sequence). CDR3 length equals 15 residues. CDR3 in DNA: TGTGCCAGCAGCTTTCGGCGGGAGAACTACAATGAGCAGTTCTTC. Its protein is CASSFRRENYNEQFF.

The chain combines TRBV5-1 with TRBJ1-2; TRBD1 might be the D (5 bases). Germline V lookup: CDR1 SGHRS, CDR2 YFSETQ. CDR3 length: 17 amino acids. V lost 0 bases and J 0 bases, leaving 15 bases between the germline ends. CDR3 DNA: TGCGCCAGCAGCTTGGCCGTTTCGATGGACACTAACTATGGCTACACCTTC. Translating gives CASSLAVSMDTNYGYTF.

The CDR3 protein is CASSFRGSGIQYF. As DNA, the CDR3 is TGTGCCAGCAGTTTCAGGGGATCCGGCATTCAGTACTTC. The chain uses TRBV28 and TRBJ2-4, with a tentative D call TRBD1 (6 bases). V gave up 3 bases and J gave up 9 bases, with 12 bases separating them. Germline loops: CDR1 MDHEN, CDR2 SYDVKM. The CDR3 has 13 residues.

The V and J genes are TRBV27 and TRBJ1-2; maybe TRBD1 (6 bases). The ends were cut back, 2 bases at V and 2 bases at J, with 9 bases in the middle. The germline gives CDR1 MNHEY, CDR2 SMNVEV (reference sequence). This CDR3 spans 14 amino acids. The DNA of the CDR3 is TGTGCCAGCAGTTTACGACAGGCGAACTATGGCTACACCTTC. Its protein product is CASSLRQANYGYTF.

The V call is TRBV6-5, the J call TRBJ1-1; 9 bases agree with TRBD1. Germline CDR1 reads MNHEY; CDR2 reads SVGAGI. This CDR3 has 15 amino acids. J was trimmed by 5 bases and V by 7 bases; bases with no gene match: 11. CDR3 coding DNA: TGTGCCAGCAACACGGGACAGGGTTTGTGGACTGAAGCTTTCTTT. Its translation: CASNTGQGLWTEAFF.

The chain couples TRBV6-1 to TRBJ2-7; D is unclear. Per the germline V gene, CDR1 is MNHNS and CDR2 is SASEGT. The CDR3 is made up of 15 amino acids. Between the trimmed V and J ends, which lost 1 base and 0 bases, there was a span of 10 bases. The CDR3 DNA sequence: TGTGCCAGCAGTGAAGGCCAGGCGAGCTCCTACGAGCAGTACTTC. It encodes CASSEGQASSYEQYF.

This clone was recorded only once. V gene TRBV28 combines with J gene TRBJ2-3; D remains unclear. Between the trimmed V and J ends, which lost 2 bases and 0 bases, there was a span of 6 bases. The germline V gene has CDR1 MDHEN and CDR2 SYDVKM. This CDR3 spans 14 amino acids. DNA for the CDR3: TGTGCCAGCAGTTTAAGCATTAGCACAGATACGCAGTATTTT. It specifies CASSLSISTDTQYF.

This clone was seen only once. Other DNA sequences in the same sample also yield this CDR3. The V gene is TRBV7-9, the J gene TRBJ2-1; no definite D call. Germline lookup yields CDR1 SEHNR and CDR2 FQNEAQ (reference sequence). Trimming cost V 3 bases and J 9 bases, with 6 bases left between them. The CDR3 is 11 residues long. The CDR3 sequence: CASSFGGEQFF. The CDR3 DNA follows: TGTGCCAGCAGCTTCGGTGGTGAGCAGTTCTTC.

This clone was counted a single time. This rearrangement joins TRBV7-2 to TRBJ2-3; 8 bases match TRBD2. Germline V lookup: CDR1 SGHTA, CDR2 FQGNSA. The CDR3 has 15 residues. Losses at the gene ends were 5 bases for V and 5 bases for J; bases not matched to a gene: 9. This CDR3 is CASSSYGGAVDTQYF. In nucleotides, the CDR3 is TGTGCCAGCAGCAGCTACGGGGGGGCGGTAGATACGCAGTATTTT. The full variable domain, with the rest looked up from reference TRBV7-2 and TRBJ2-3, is GAGVSQSPSNKVTEKGKDVELRCDPISGHTALYWYRQSLGQGLEFLIYFQGNSAPDKSGLPSDRFSAERTGGSVSTLTIQRTQQEDSAVYLCASSSYGGAVDTQYFGPGTRLTVL.

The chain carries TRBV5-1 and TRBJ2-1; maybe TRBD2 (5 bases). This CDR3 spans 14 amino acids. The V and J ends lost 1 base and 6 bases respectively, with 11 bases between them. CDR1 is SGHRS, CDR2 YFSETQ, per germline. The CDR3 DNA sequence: TGCGCCAGCAGCTTGTTTACTAGTTCCAATGAGCAGTTCTTC. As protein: CASSLFTSSNEQFF.

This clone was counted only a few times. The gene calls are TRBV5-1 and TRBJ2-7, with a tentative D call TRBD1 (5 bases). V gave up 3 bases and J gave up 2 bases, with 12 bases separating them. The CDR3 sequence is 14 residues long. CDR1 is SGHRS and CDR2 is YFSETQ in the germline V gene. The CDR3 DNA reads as TGCGCCAGCAGCTACCGACAGAGTACCTACGAGCAGTACTTC. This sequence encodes CASSYRQSTYEQYF.

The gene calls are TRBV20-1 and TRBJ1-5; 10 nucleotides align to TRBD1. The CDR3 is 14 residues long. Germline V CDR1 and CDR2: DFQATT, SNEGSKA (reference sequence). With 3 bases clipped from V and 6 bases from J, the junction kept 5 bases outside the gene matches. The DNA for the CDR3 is TGCAGTGCTAGTGGACAGGGGGTAGGTCAGCCCCAGCATTTT. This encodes CSASGQGVGQPQHF.